This T cell receptor (beta chain) was sequenced for a study of vaccination and CD4 T cells after COVID-19. Details on this clonotype: Its specificity is not known.

Time point meaning: late sampling 161 to 241 days after vaccination in three convalescent patients. Treatment: roughly 10-day PBMC culture with coronavirus spike peptide pools or control peptides (ViraFEST assay). With peptide pools, ViraFEST first expanded antigen-specific T cells and afterwards sequenced their TCRs. At the Johns Hopkins FTIC core, DNA taken from cultured CD4+ T cells was sequenced by way of the Oncomine TCR Beta short-read assay. TCRdb re-analysed the PCR reads in MiXCR, keeping a single row per CDR3 protein. The table lists roughly 20,000 distinct CDR3 sequences, 45% to 55% of them singletons. The V and J ends lost 4 bases and 4 bases, in that order; junction bases with no gene match: 4. In germline, CDR1 is LNHDA, CDR2 SQIVND (reference sequence). There are 15 residues in the CDR3.

The starting material was CD4+ T cells from blood, cultured in vitro, obtained about 7 months after SARS-CoV-2 vaccination. The rearrangement uses TRBV19 and TRBJ2-3; 11 nucleotides line up with TRBD2. The receptor was derived from a human donor who had recovered from COVID-19. The CDR3 bases are TGTGCCAGTAGTACCACTAGCGGGGGACCAGATACGCAGTATTTT. Protein: CASSTTSGGPDTQYF.